One and the same sample provided the 23 T cell receptor beta chains below, sequenced in a study of human T cells and chemical hapten exposure. Each CDR3 protein gets one entry after TCRdb re-called the RACE reads with MiXCR. This sample has a few hundred thousand distinct CDR3 sequences, with about 9.4% found just once. Time point here: pre-sensitization, week 0. Treatment described: therapeutic diphenylcyclopropenone sensitization with weekly scalp DPC. The sequences come from whole blood, collected in connection with sensitization to the hapten diphenylcyclopropenone (DPC). The receptor source for this set is a woman aged 40 to 50 with alopecia areata. Some clones in this sample may be carry-over from other donors' samples.

This chain connects TRBV5-1 to TRBJ2-4, with a possible D match to TRBD1 (6 bases). V was shortened by 4 bases and J by 8 bases, with 25 bases between the two germline ends. The CDR3 is 17 amino acids. CDR1 is SGHRS and CDR2 is YFSETQ in the germline V gene. CDR3 DNA sequence: TGCGCCAGCAGCGGGGAACAGGGCCCCTCGGTTATGGACATTCAGTACTTC. Amino acids: CASSGEQGPSVMDIQYF. The full variable domain, its missing parts supplied by reference TRBV5-1 and TRBJ2-4, is KAGVTQTPRYLIKTRGQQVTLSCSPISGHRSVSWYQQTPGQGLQFLFEYFSETQRNKGNFPGRFSGRQFSNSRSEMNVSTLELGDSALYLCASSGEQGPSVMDIQYFGAGTRLSVL.

This clonotype was seen repeatedly, ten times or more. J is TRBJ2-5 and V is TRBV12-3 or TRBV12-4; perhaps TRBD2 as D (5 bases). This CDR3 is 12 amino acids long. V lost 8 bases and J 4 bases, leaving 11 bases between the germline ends. CDR3 coding DNA: TGTGCCAGCCGGCGGGTGGGAGAGACCCAGTACTTC. It codes for CASRRVGETQYF.

This sequence joins TRBV5-6 and TRBJ2-1, with D uncertain. In germline, CDR1 is SGHDT, CDR2 YYEEEE. V lost 1 base and J 2 bases, leaving 10 bases between the germline ends. The CDR3 runs 15 residues. The DNA for the CDR3 is TGTGCCAGCAGCTTGTTGTCTAGGGCCTACAATGAGCAGTTCTTC. Translated, it gives CASSLLSRAYNEQFF.

This clonotype was observed a few times. J is TRBJ2-2 and V is TRBV6-1, with 13 bases that match TRBD2. V dropped 6 bases and J dropped 8; count of bases not matched to a gene: 9. The CDR3 sequence is 16 residues long. Germline V gene data show CDR1 as MNHNS and CDR2 as SASEGT. The CDR3 nucleotides are TGTGCCAGCAGGAAGAGGACTAGCGGGAGCGGAGGGGAGCTGTTTTTT. Amino acid sequence: CASRKRTSGSGGELFF.

The chain joins TRBV12-3 or TRBV12-4 to TRBJ2-7; D is possibly TRBD1 (6 bases). The ends were cut back, 5 bases at V and 13 bases at J, with 24 bases in the middle. The CDR3 is made up of 14 amino acids. CDR3 nucleotide sequence: TGTGCCAGCAGTCCCGGGACAAACCTCCTAATGGTCTACTTC. Translating it yields CASSPGTNLLMVYF.

This clonotype turned up a few times. In DNA, the CDR3 is TGCAGCGTGAGAAGACAGGGTACGACAGATACGCAGTATTTT. It encodes CSVRRQGTTDTQYF. The rearrangement links TRBV29-1 to TRBJ2-3; 7 bases are a match to TRBD1. Germline V gives CDR1 SQVTM, CDR2 ANQGSEA. The CDR3 spans 14 residues. V lost 6 bases, J lost 3 bases, and 9 bases stayed unmatched.

This clonotype was found a few times. This chain connects TRBV3-1 to TRBJ2-5, with D hard to call. Germline CDR1 reads LGHDT; CDR2 reads YNNKEL (reference sequence). The CDR3 spans 14 residues. Trimming took off 0 bases at V and 3 bases at J, with 8 bases between the two ends. DNA of the CDR3: TGTGCCAGCAGCCAAGAAGGCCTAAAAGAGACCCAGTACTTC. Translated: CASSQEGLKETQYF.

This clonotype was observed many times. The chain recombines TRBV6-2 or TRBV6-3 with TRBJ1-1, with 7 nucleotides matching TRBD1. The germline V gene has CDR1 MNHEY and CDR2 SVGEGT. The V segment lost 5 bases and the J segment 5 bases; nucleotides outside the gene matches: 11. This CDR3 is built from 15 residues. In DNA form, the CDR3 reads TGTGCCAGCAGTAAAGCCCGACAGGGAGGAACTGAAGCTTTCTTT. Protein sequence: CASSKARQGGTEAFF.

CDR3 DNA sequence: TGCGCCAGCAGCTTGACGTCCAGGGGTTTGTACGAGCAGTACTTC. The encoded protein is CASSLTSRGLYEQYF. V and J are TRBV5-1 and TRBJ2-7; D possibly corresponds to TRBD1 (6 bases). Trimming removed 1 base at V and 4 bases at J, with 15 bases between. Germline CDR1 SGHRS, CDR2 YFSETQ. The CDR3 is made up of 15 amino acids.

This clonotype appeared a few times. The chain uses TRBV7-8 and TRBJ1-5; TRBD1 agrees at 11 bases. The CDR3 totals 15 residues. V was clipped by 5 bases and J by 6 bases; unmatched bases: 6. Germline CDR1 reads SGHVS; CDR2 reads FQNEAQ. CDR3 protein: CASSVGQGAAQPQHF. The DNA of the CDR3 is TGTGCCAGCAGCGTAGGACAGGGGGCAGCTCAGCCCCAGCATTTT.

There are a few counts of this clonotype. CDR3 sequence reads: CASSQQGPGNTIYF. DNA of the CDR3: TGTGCCAGCAGCCAACAGGGACCTGGAAACACCATATATTTT. The rearrangement uses TRBV7-2 and TRBJ1-3, with TRBD1 as a possible D gene (6 bases). Germline loops: CDR1 SGHTA, CDR2 FQGNSA. V was shortened by 5 bases and J by 2 bases, with 10 bases between the two germline ends. The CDR3 contains 14 residues.

This CDR3 is CASSLYRANYGYTF. The CDR3 region has the DNA TGTGCCAGCAGCTTATACAGGGCTAACTATGGCTACACCTTC. This chain connects TRBV5-5 to TRBJ1-2; D is possibly TRBD1 (6 bases). Deletions cut 2 bases from V and 0 bases from J, with 8 bases between. The CDR3 is 14 residues long. Germline V gene sequence: CDR1 SGHKS, CDR2 YYEKEE (reference sequence).

This clonotype was recorded many times. The rearrangement links TRBV6-2 or TRBV6-3 to TRBJ2-7; D might be TRBD1 or TRBD2, each matching 5 bases. Germline lookup yields CDR1 MNHEY and CDR2 SVGEGT. V was shortened by 0 bases and J by 1 base, with 16 bases between the two germline ends. CDR3 length equals 17 residues. The CDR3 reads CASSYSTKGPPSYEQYF. The CDR3 nucleotides read TGTGCCAGCAGTTACTCCACTAAGGGACCACCTTCCTACGAGCAGTACTTC.

In this sample, this clonotype turned up a few times. CDR3 sequence: CASSYSVGYYEQYF. The CDR3 DNA follows: TGTGCCAGCAGTTACTCGGTGGGTTACTACGAGCAGTACTTC. The chain couples TRBV6-6 to TRBJ2-7; D remains ambiguous. The CDR3 has 14 amino acids. Trimming cost V 0 bases and J 3 bases, with 9 bases left between them. Germline CDR1 is MNHNY and CDR2 is SVGAGI (reference sequence).

This clonotype has a handful of counts. This rearrangement joins TRBV2 to TRBJ2-2; tentative D call: TRBD2 (5 bases). V lost 2 bases, J lost 1 base, and 8 bases lay in between. The CDR3 length is 15 residues. CDR1 and CDR2 from the germline V gene are SNHLY and FYNNEI. CDR3 protein: CASSEQEVNTGELFF. CDR3 bases: TGTGCCAGCAGTGAACAGGAGGTGAACACCGGGGAGCTGTTTTTT. The full variable domain, rest sourced from reference TRBV2 and TRBJ2-2, is EPEVTQTPSHQVTQMGQEVILRCVPISNHLYFYWYRQILGQKVEFLVSFYNNEISEKSEIFDDQFSVERPDGSNFTLKIRSTKLEDSAMYFCASSEQEVNTGELFFGEGSRLTVL.

Only a few counts were recorded for this clonotype. The gene calls are TRBV5-1 and TRBJ2-7, with 10 bases lining up with TRBD1. V trimming: 1 base; J trimming: 6 bases; junction bases outside the gene matches: 7. The CDR3 spans 15 residues. Germline V gives CDR1 SGHRS, CDR2 YFSETQ. CDR3 DNA sequence: TGCGCCAGCAGCTTGAGTTTTGGGACAGGGGTCGAGCAGTACTTC. This encodes CASSLSFGTGVEQYF.

This clonotype was observed many times. DNA for the CDR3: TGTGCCAGCAGGGACAGCTTTTCGTTCTACGAGCAGTACTTC. Amino acid sequence: CASRDSFSFYEQYF. This chain joins TRBV28 and TRBJ2-7; D perhaps matches TRBD1 (6 bases). Trimming stripped 6 bases from V and 3 bases from J, with 15 bases between. The CDR3 spans 14 residues. The V gene's germline CDR1 is MDHEN and CDR2 SYDVKM.

This clonotype appeared a few times. The rearrangement links TRBV20-1 to TRBJ2-3; D remains ambiguous. The CDR3 spans 14 residues. Germline V lookup: CDR1 DFQATT, CDR2 SNEGSKA (reference sequence). V shed 5 bases and J shed 2 bases, with 14 bases lying between them. The CDR3 coding sequence is TGCAGTGCTCGTCACGGAAGGATCACAGATACGCAGTATTTT. Encoded protein: CSARHGRITDTQYF.

The chain combines TRBV12-3 or TRBV12-4 with TRBJ2-2; 7 positions agree with TRBD2. The CDR3 loop spans 15 amino acids. V dropped 6 bases and J dropped 2; count of bases not matched to a gene: 6. In nucleotides, the CDR3 is TGTGCCAGCAGACTCAGGGAGGGAAACACCGGGGAGCTGTTTTTT. Its translation: CASRLREGNTGELFF.

Only a few counts were recorded for this clonotype. This chain links TRBV12-3 or TRBV12-4 with TRBJ2-2; D gene ambiguous. This CDR3 has 17 amino acids. The V end lost 6 bases, the J end lost 5 bases, and 22 bases lay between the germline ends. The CDR3: CASRPDARESGTGELFF. The CDR3 DNA reads as TGTGCCAGCAGGCCTGATGCGCGTGAGAGTGGGACCGGGGAGCTGTTTTTT.

This clonotype was seen at least ten times. This CDR3 is CASSPGTWDNEQFF. CDR3 sequence (DNA): TGCGCCAGCAGCCCCGGGACCTGGGACAATGAGCAGTTCTTC. This chain joins TRBV4-1 and TRBJ2-1; D may match TRBD1 or TRBD2 (5 bases each). This CDR3 is built from 14 residues. Trimming pared 4 bases from V and 5 bases from J, leaving 12 bases between. From germline, CDR1 is MGHRA and CDR2 YSYEKL.

In its sample, this clonotype was seen many times. The rearrangement links TRBV29-1 to TRBJ2-7, with a possible D match to TRBD2 (6 bases). Germline CDR1 and CDR2: SQVTM and ANQGSEA. The CDR3 contains 13 residues. The V gene lost 7 bases and the J gene lost 4 bases, with 17 bases spanning the gap. The CDR3: CSAGARDGYEQYF. DNA for the CDR3: TGCAGCGCCGGGGCGCGGGACGGGTACGAGCAGTACTTC.

The sample holds many counts of this clonotype. The chain carries TRBV5-5 and TRBJ2-7; 11 bases agree with TRBD2. Trimming at V came to 4 bases and at J to 3 bases, leaving 3 bases not matched to a gene. This CDR3 has 14 amino acids. The germline V gene has CDR1 SGHKS and CDR2 YYEKEE (reference sequence). The CDR3 bases are TGTGCCAGCAGCCCCGGGACTAGCGGCTACGAGCAGTACTTC. It codes for CASSPGTSGYEQYF.